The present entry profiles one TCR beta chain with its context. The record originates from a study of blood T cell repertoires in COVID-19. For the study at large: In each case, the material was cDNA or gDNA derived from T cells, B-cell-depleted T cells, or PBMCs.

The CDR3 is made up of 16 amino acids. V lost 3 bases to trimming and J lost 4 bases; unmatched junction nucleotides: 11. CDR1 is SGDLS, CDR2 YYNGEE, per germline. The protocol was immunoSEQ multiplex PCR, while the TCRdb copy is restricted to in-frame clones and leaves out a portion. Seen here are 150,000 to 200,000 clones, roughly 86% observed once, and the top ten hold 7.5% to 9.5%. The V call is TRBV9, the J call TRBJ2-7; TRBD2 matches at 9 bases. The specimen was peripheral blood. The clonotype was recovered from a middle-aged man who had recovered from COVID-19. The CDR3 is CASSGGLGREGYEQYF. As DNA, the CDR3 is TGTGCCAGCAGCGGAGGGCTGGGGCGGGAGGGGTACGAGCAGTACTTC.